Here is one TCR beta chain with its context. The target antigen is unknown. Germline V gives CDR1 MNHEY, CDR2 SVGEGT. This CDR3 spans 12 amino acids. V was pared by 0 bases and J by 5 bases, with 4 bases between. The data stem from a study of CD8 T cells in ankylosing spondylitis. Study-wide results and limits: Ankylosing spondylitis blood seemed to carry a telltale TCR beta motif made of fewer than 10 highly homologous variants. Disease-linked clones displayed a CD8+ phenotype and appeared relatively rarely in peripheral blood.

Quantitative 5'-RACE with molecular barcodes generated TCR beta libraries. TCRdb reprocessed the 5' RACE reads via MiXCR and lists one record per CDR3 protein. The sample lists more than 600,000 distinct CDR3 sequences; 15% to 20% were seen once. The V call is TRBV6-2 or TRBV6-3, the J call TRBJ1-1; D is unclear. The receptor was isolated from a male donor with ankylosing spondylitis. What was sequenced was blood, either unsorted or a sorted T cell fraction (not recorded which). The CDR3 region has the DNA TGTGCCAGCAGTTACTCTTATACTGAAGCTTTCTTT. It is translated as CASSYSYTEAFF.